These T cell receptor beta chains were read from a single sample in a study of T-cell reconstitution after alpha-beta-depleted transplantation in children. Each CDR3 protein is one row after TCRdb ran MiXCR on the PCR reads. The table includes about 490,000 distinct CDR3 sequences, under 12% detected once. Sample: PBMCs, taken before TCRalphabeta/CD19-depleted stem cell transplant. These receptors all come from a child aged 2-9 years with inherited bone marrow failure, due to receive a stem cell transplant. CDR3s include the opening cysteine and the closing phenylalanine or tryptophan.

J,V,CDR3
TRBJ2-3,TRBV10-3,CASRQGQGDTQYF
TRBJ2-2,TRBV3-1,CASSQPGQGHGELFF
TRBJ2-1,TRBV6-5,CASSYSAGAEQFF
TRBJ2-3,TRBV28,CASLPWEGQDTDTQYF
TRBJ1-4,TRBV2,CASSPRLQGNGEKLFF
TRBJ2-1,TRBV7-8,CASSLGPLAGIGNEQFF
TRBJ2-1,TRBV5-4,CASSLFLATMEQFF
TRBJ2-7,TRBV4-3,CASSQVAGPSSYEQYF
TRBJ2-1,TRBV3-1,CASSQVPQNNEQFF
TRBJ2-1,TRBV29-1,CSDSLAGGSYNEQFF
TRBJ2-3,TRBV6-2/TRBV6-3,CASRLRDVSTDTQYF
TRBJ2-3,TRBV30,CAWSRLAFRTDTQYF
TRBJ2-1,TRBV7-2,CASRRASDRHEQFF
TRBJ2-7,TRBV29-1,CSANEGSYEQYF
TRBJ1-4,TRBV3-1,CASSQDPGRDEKLFF
TRBJ2-2,TRBV19,CASTLRVGGTGGELFF
TRBJ2-1,TRBV7-2,CASSLSLGTEQFF
TRBJ2-2,TRBV12-3/TRBV12-4,CASSPNRGSNTGELFF
TRBJ1-5,TRBV12-3/TRBV12-4,CASSLARAEFANQPQHF
TRBJ2-7,TRBV7-8,CASSLRLAGAGEQYF
TRBJ2-1,TRBV7-9,CASSSEREDNEQFF
TRBJ2-2,TRBV29-1,CSVVWGGNGELFF
TRBJ1-2,TRBV7-2,CASSLVGRVRYGYTF
TRBJ2-7,TRBV4-1,CASSQEEGLAGFEQYF
TRBJ1-5,TRBV12-3/TRBV12-4,CASSLGTAQPQHF
TRBJ2-3,TRBV7-9,CASSLFSQGPDTQYF
TRBJ2-2,TRBV12-3/TRBV12-4,CASSSRTSSNTGELFF
TRBJ1-5,TRBV29-1,CSVAVSNQPQHF
TRBJ2-3,TRBV28,CASSLPGDTDTQYF
TRBJ2-4,TRBV5-1,CASSLEPMPAGGGNIQYF
TRBJ2-3,TRBV7-9,CASDETSGSTDTQYF
TRBJ2-2,TRBV2,CASSSNGHLNGELFF
TRBJ2-5,TRBV12-3/TRBV12-4,CASTELAAQETQYF
TRBJ1-4,TRBV4-2,CASSQVTTNEKLFF
TRBJ1-5,TRBV12-3/TRBV12-4,CASRRGDRAVQPQHF
TRBJ2-7,TRBV6-6,CAILSGYEQYF
TRBJ2-1,TRBV15,CATSRDLRRQRQFF
TRBJ2-3,TRBV20-1,CSARRRGLSTDTQYF
TRBJ1-1,TRBV20-1,CSVTGNTEAFF
TRBJ2-3,TRBV7-9,CASSLRGLTDTQYF
TRBJ2-2,TRBV2,CASSPYLAGEGTGELFF
TRBJ1-2,TRBV12-3/TRBV12-4,CASSFIGFYYGYTF
TRBJ2-1,TRBV4-3,CASSQDGPYNEQFF
TRBJ2-2,TRBV24-1,CATAVDGTNTGELFF
TRBJ2-2,TRBV5-4,CASSLASGSLLNTGELFF
TRBJ2-5,TRBV7-2,CASTGGGETQYF
TRBJ2-3,TRBV6-2/TRBV6-3,CASSYPGLANSTDTQYF
TRBJ2-7,TRBV29-1,CSVHPGQGSYEQYF
TRBJ2-3,TRBV5-1,CASSLGTASSTDTQYF
TRBJ2-5,TRBV5-4,CASSPEGGRRETQYF
TRBJ2-1,TRBV28,CASSFRTGLAASNEQFF
TRBJ2-1,TRBV29-1,CSVDYTDEQFF
TRBJ1-6,TRBV7-2,CASSLAGYNSPLHF
TRBJ2-1,TRBV10-3,CAISEKQGLSYNELFF
TRBJ1-5,TRBV28,CASSSRDSLNQPQHF
TRBJ2-2,TRBV29-1,CSVVSGAGELFF